This T cell receptor beta chain is from a study of read filtering for tumor transcriptome and immune sequencing. Whole-study context: Eight or nine patients were R-ISS I, approximately 15 were R-ISS II, 6 or 7 were R-ISS III. Whole-transcriptome libraries were prepared after DNase treatment.

This clonotype was observed many times. Its antigen is not identified. Findings and limits, study-wide: IR-seq captured clonotypes deeper and more reliably than RNA-seq.

V was trimmed by 2 bases and J by 3 bases, leaving 10 bases between them. CDR1 is MGHDK and CDR2 is SYGVNS in the germline V gene. CDR3 length equals 14 residues. Molecular barcoded adaptors covering alpha/delta and beta/gamma chains were used on roughly 400 ng RNA. Each CDR3 protein gets one entry after TCRdb re-called the reads with MiXCR. The sample has about 40,000 distinct CDR3 sequences, 12% seen once. Sequencing was performed on a population of CD138-negative cells sorted from bone marrow. The rearrangement links TRBV25-1 to TRBJ1-1; D remains ambiguous. The TCR originated in a donor over 35 with multiple myeloma. The CDR3 nucleotides are TGTGCCAGCAGTGAAGGCTACCTGTACACTGAAGCTTTCTTT. The encoded protein is CASSEGYLYTEAFF. Complete variable domain (other parts from reference TRBV25-1 and TRBJ1-1): EADIYQTPRYLVIGTGKKITLECSQTMGHDKMYWYQQDPGMELHLIHYSYGVNSTEKGDLSSESTVSRIRTEHFPLTLESARPSHTSQYLCASSEGYLYTEAFFGQGTRLTVV.